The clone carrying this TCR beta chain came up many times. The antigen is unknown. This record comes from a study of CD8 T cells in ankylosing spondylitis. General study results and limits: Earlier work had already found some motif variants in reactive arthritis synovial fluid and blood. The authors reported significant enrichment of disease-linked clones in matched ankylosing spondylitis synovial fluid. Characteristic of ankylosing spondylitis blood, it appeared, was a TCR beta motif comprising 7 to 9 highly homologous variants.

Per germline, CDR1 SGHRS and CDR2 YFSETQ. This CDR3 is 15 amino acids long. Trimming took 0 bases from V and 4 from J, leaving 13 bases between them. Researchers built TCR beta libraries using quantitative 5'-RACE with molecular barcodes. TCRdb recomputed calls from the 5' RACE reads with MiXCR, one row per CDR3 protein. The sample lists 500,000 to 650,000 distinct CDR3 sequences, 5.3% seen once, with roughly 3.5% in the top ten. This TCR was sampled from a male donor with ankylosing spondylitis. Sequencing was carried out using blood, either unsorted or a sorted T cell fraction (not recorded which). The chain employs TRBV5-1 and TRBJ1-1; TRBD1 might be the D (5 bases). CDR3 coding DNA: TGCGCCAGCAGCTTGGGAGAGGGGAGGTCCACTGAAGCTTTCTTT. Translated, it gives CASSLGEGRSTEAFF.